The 20 T cell receptor beta chains presented below share a single source sample, sequenced in a study of low-dose radiotherapy and immunotherapy resistance in tumors. Time point defined: after trial treatment. Treatment of the sample: LDRT plus nivolumab, ipilimumab, low-dose cyclophosphamide and aspirin (RACIN trial). Covering alpha and beta chains, TRAV- and TRBV-specific primers were used for the first-strand cDNA. It was with a constant-region primer and a V-primer adapter that TCRs were amplified over roughly 19 PCR cycles. Each CDR3 protein is one row after TCRdb ran MiXCR on the reads. This sample has approximately 100,000 distinct CDR3 sequences; less than 25% occur once, and the top ten carry approximately 4%. Sequencing was performed on PBMCs, taken after low-dose radiotherapy plus immunotherapy. These TCRs come from a male donor with prostate cancer.

This clonotype was counted many times. V and J are TRBV19 and TRBJ2-7; D unresolved. V shed 5 bases and J shed 1 base, with 9 bases lying between them. The CDR3 contains 13 residues. Germline assignment: CDR1 LNHDA and CDR2 SQIVND (reference sequence). The DNA for the CDR3 is TGTGCCAGTAGTCCCCGCTGGTCCTACGAGCAGTACTTC. Residues: CASSPRWSYEQYF. The full variable domain, in which reference TRBV19 and TRBJ2-7 provide the parts outside the CDR3, is DGGITQSPKYLFRKEGQNVTLSCEQNLNHDAMYWYRQDPGQGLRLIYYSQIVNDFQKGDIAEGYSVSREKKESFPLTVTSAQKNPTAFYLCASSPRWSYEQYFGPGTRLTVT.

This clonotype has a count of ten or more. The V call is TRBV11-2, the J call TRBJ1-6, with TRBD1 as a possible D gene (6 bases). This CDR3 contains 14 residues. Between the trimmed V and J ends, which lost 0 bases and 6 bases, there was a span of 6 bases. Germline V gene data show CDR1 as SGHAT and CDR2 as FQNNGV. CDR3 sequence reads: CASSLDRGNSPLHF. In DNA form, the CDR3 reads TGTGCCAGCAGCTTAGACAGGGGTAATTCACCCCTCCACTTT. Together with reference TRBV11-2 and TRBJ1-6, the CDR3 gives the full variable domain: EAGVAQSPRYKIIEKRQSVAFWCNPISGHATLYWYQQILGQGPKLLIQFQNNGVVDDSQLPKDRFSAERLKGVDSTLKIQPAKLEDSAVYLCASSLDRGNSPLHFGNGTRLTVT.

At least ten counts were recorded for this clonotype. An end of the junction does not agree with germline; a read error may underlie this. The chain employs TRBV5-1 and TRBJ2-4; D uncertain. CDR1 SGHRS and CDR2 YFSETQ come from the germline V gene. CDR3 length: 14 amino acids. The CDR3 loop reads CASSLDLAKNIQYF. Written as DNA, the CDR3 is TGTGCCAGCAGCTTGGATCTAGCCAAAAACATTCAGTACTTC.

This clonotype was recorded many times. The rearrangement uses TRBV11-2 and TRBJ2-7, with D perhaps TRBD2 (6 bases). CDR1 is SGHAT, CDR2 FQNNGV, per germline. The length of the CDR3 is 15 residues. Trimming cost V 1 base and J 4 bases, with 14 bases left between them. CDR3 DNA sequence: TGTGCCAGCAGCTTAGGCTTTGGGGGGACGTACGAGCAGTACTTC. It is translated as CASSLGFGGTYEQYF.

This clonotype was counted at least ten times. V and J are TRBV29-1 and TRBJ1-5; the D is unclear. This CDR3 is 14 amino acids long. V was cut by 6 bases and J by 1 base, with 13 bases left in between. Germline V lookup: CDR1 SQVTM, CDR2 ANQGSEA. CDR3: CSVASSDSNQPQHF. Written as DNA, the CDR3 is TGCAGCGTCGCTTCTAGCGACAGCAATCAGCCCCAGCATTTT.

This clonotype was seen at least ten times. V is TRBV19 and J is TRBJ2-1; TRBD1 agrees at 7 bases. The V segment lost 5 bases and the J segment 0 bases; nucleotides outside the gene matches: 7. The CDR3 sequence is 16 residues long. Germline CDR1 reads LNHDA; CDR2 reads SQIVND (reference sequence). The CDR3, as DNA: TGTGCCAGTAGTTATACAGGGGAACACTCCTACAATGAGCAGTTCTTC. Amino acid sequence: CASSYTGEHSYNEQFF. Together with reference TRBV19 and TRBJ2-1, the CDR3 gives the full variable domain: DGGITQSPKYLFRKEGQNVTLSCEQNLNHDAMYWYRQDPGQGLRLIYYSQIVNDFQKGDIAEGYSVSREKKESFPLTVTSAQKNPTAFYLCASSYTGEHSYNEQFFGPGTRLTVL.

This clonotype was seen at least ten times. V gene TRBV2 combines with J gene TRBJ2-2; unclear D gene. This CDR3 has 14 amino acids. The V gene lost 6 bases and the J gene lost 6 bases, with 14 bases spanning the gap. Germline V gene sequence: CDR1 SNHLY, CDR2 FYNNEI. In DNA, the CDR3 is TGTGCCAGCAGCCGACGGTCATCCCCCGGGGAGCTGTTTTTT. Translating gives CASSRRSSPGELFF.

The V gene is TRBV27, the J gene TRBJ2-4; 7 nucleotides align to TRBD2. The J segment lost 7 bases and the V segment lost 2 bases, leaving 2 bases of the junction unmatched. CDR3 length equals 13 residues. Germline assignment: CDR1 MNHEY and CDR2 SMNVEV (reference sequence). The CDR3 sequence is CASSLRGGNIQYF. The DNA for the CDR3 is TGTGCCAGCAGTTTAAGGGGAGGGAACATTCAGTACTTC.

This chain uses TRBV2 with TRBJ1-1; no definite D call. Deletions cut 6 bases from V and 1 base from J, with 12 bases between. This CDR3 has 14 residues. Germline V lookup: CDR1 SNHLY, CDR2 FYNNEI. The CDR3 spells CASSWRLENTEAFF. Written as DNA, the CDR3 is TGTGCCAGCAGCTGGAGACTTGAGAACACTGAAGCTTTCTTT. The variable domain in full, with the rest retrieved from reference TRBV2 and TRBJ1-1, is EPEVTQTPSHQVTQMGQEVILRCVPISNHLYFYWYRQILGQKVEFLVSFYNNEISEKSEIFDDQFSVERPDGSNFTLKIRSTKLEDSAMYFCASSWRLENTEAFFGQGTRLTVV.

This clonotype was seen many times. The chain couples TRBV18 to TRBJ2-4; the match to TRBD1 covers 9 bases. After removal of 3 bases from V and 6 bases from J, the junction contained 3 bases not matched to a gene. Germline values: CDR1 KGHSH, CDR2 LQKENI. The CDR3 length is 14 residues. CDR3 protein: CASSPEQGANIQYF. The CDR3 DNA is TGTGCCAGCTCACCCGAACAGGGGGCAAACATTCAGTACTTC.

There are many counts of this clonotype. The rearrangement uses TRBV20-1 and TRBJ1-2; D possibly corresponds to TRBD1 (5 bases). Germline lookup yields CDR1 DFQATT and CDR2 SNEGSKA (reference sequence). The CDR3 covers 13 residues. V was cut by 3 bases and J by 4 bases, with 12 bases left in between. CDR3 in amino acids: CSASEGYLYGYTF. The CDR3, as DNA: TGCAGTGCTAGCGAGGGGTACCTCTATGGCTACACCTTC.

This clonotype was picked up many times. This chain joins TRBV12-3 or TRBV12-4 and TRBJ2-3; D uncertain. The germline V and J ends were trimmed by 6 bases and 3 bases, with 16 bases remaining between them. The CDR3 has 15 residues. The chain's CDR3 is CASSGQALLTDTQYF. The CDR3 DNA is TGTGCCAGCAGCGGCCAAGCGCTCCTAACAGATACGCAGTATTTT.

This clonotype was picked up many times. This chain uses TRBV7-9 with TRBJ2-7, with 9 bases aligning to TRBD2. Germline V gene sequence: CDR1 SEHNR, CDR2 FQNEAQ (reference sequence). The CDR3 totals 14 residues. With 8 bases clipped from V and 1 base from J, the junction kept 6 bases outside the gene matches. The DNA of the CDR3 is TGTGCCAGCGGAAAGGCGGGGGGGTCCTACGAGCAGTACTTC. Amino acid sequence: CASGKAGGSYEQYF. The full variable domain, its missing parts supplied by reference TRBV7-9 and TRBJ2-7, is DTGVSQNPRHKITKRGQNVTFRCDPISEHNRLYWYRQTLGQGPEFLTYFQNEAQLEKSRLLSDRFSAERPKGSFSTLEIQRTEQGDSAMYLCASGKAGGSYEQYFGPGTRLTVT.

This clonotype was seen many times. The chain recombines TRBV19 with TRBJ1-1, with D hard to call. The CDR3 contains 14 residues. Trimming left V 8 bases short and J 1 base short, with 14 bases between. The V gene's germline CDR1 is LNHDA and CDR2 SQIVND (reference sequence). The CDR3 here is CASRGSFANTEAFF. The CDR3 DNA is TGTGCCAGTCGCGGGTCGTTTGCGAACACTGAAGCTTTCTTT.

The chain is built from TRBV3-1 and TRBJ2-1; unclear D gene. Germline CDR1 LGHDT, CDR2 YNNKEL (reference sequence). The V and J ends lost 4 bases and 10 bases respectively, with 14 bases between them. This CDR3 contains 13 residues. The CDR3 region has the DNA TGTGCCAGCAGCCTAGACCAGGTCCGGGAGCAGTTCTTC. Its translation is CASSLDQVREQFF.

The CDR3 is CASSVSWNEQFF. For the CDR3, the DNA is TGCGCCAGCAGCGTTAGCTGGAATGAGCAGTTCTTC. The gene calls are TRBV5-1 and TRBJ2-1; D remains ambiguous. The germline gives CDR1 SGHRS, CDR2 YFSETQ. Trimming took off 4 bases at V and 7 bases at J, with 9 bases between the two ends. CDR3 length equals 12 residues. The full variable domain, with the rest looked up from reference TRBV5-1 and TRBJ2-1, is KAGVTQTPRYLIKTRGQQVTLSCSPISGHRSVSWYQQTPGQGLQFLFEYFSETQRNKGNFPGRFSGRQFSNSRSEMNVSTLELGDSALYLCASSVSWNEQFFGPGTRLTVL.

J is TRBJ1-1 and V is TRBV11-2; TRBD1 aligns across 11 bases. This CDR3 has 16 residues. The ends lost 1 base at V and 1 base at J; junction bases unmatched: 2. Per germline, CDR1 SGHAT and CDR2 FQNNGV. CDR3 bases: TGTGCCAGCAGCTTAGGGGACAGGGGGGGGAACACTGAAGCTTTCTTT. Translating it yields CASSLGDRGGNTEAFF.

Many counts were recorded for this clonotype. The rearrangement uses TRBV5-1 and TRBJ2-5; 9 nucleotides line up with TRBD1. V was pared by 2 bases and J by 5 bases, with 4 bases of the junction left unmatched. This CDR3 spans 14 amino acids. The germline CDR1 and CDR2 sequences are SGHRS and YFSETQ. The CDR3 sequence is CASSLGQGMETQYF. The CDR3 coding sequence is TGCGCCAGCAGCTTAGGACAGGGGATGGAGACCCAGTACTTC.

Many counts were recorded for this clonotype. V usage is TRBV6-2 or TRBV6-3 and J usage is TRBJ2-3; 8 nucleotides align to TRBD2. The J segment lost 0 bases and the V segment lost 2 bases, leaving 1 base of the junction unmatched. Germline CDR1 reads MNHEY; CDR2 reads SVGEGT. The CDR3 runs to 15 residues. The CDR3 loop reads CASSYKRGSTDTQYF. In DNA, the CDR3 is TGTGCCAGCAGTTACAAGCGGGGGAGCACAGATACGCAGTATTTT.

This clonotype was counted ten times or more. The chain has TRBV7-2 and TRBJ2-3; D call uncertain. The CDR3 is 15 residues long. Germline-derived CDR1 and CDR2 are SGHTA and FQGNSA. Trimming removed 7 bases from V and 4 bases from J, with 18 bases in between. The CDR3 loop reads CASTSSSAYSDTQYF. Written as DNA, the CDR3 is TGTGCCAGCACTTCGTCGTCGGCATACTCAGATACGCAGTATTTT.